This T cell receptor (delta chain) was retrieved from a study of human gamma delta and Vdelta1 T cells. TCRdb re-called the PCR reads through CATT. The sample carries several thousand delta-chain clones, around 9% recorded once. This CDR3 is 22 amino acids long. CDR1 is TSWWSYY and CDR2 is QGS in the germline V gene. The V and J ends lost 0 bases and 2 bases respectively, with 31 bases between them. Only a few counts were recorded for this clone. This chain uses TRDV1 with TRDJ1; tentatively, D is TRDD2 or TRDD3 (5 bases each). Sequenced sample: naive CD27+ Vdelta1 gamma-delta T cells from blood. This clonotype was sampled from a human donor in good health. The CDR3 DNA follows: TGTGCTCTTGGGGAACTAGGCCCTACTCAACGTCCTTGGGCCAGGATAACCGATAAACTCATCTTT. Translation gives CALGELGPTQRPWARITDKLIF.